This entry lists 20 T cell receptor beta chains sequenced from one sample in a study of neurological immune-mediated disorders. TCRdb reprocessed the 5' RACE reads via MiXCR and lists one record per CDR3 protein. This sample yields 40,000 to 60,000 distinct CDR3 sequences, of which roughly 13% are seen a single time; roughly 4.5% belongs to the top ten. Time point defined: longitudinal time-point 2. Sequenced: PBMCs. The receptors originated from a male donor with HTLV-1-associated myelopathy (HAM/TSP).

On this clonotype: With a much larger clone just one base away, this may be a read error. V gene TRBV12-3 or TRBV12-4 combines with J gene TRBJ2-2, with a weak D call TRBD2 (6 bases). V lost 5 bases to trimming and J lost 6 bases, with 13 bases between them. This CDR3 contains 14 residues. The CDR3, as DNA: TGTGCCAGCAGTCAACAGGAGGGCGCCGGGGAGCTGTTTTTT. Translated: CASSQQEGAGELFF.

This clonotype was found a few times. The J gene is TRBJ1-5, the V gene TRBV28; D gene uncertain. The germline gives CDR1 MDHEN, CDR2 SYDVKM. The CDR3 totals 13 residues. The V and J ends lost 3 bases and 2 bases respectively, with 5 bases between them. CDR3 coding DNA: TGTGCCAGCAGTTTCCTGGGCAATCAGCCCCAGCATTTT. Its translation: CASSFLGNQPQHF.

This clonotype showed up many times. The chain joins TRBV9 to TRBJ2-7; TRBD1 matches at 9 bases. The V and J ends lost 2 bases and 2 bases, in that order; junction bases with no gene match: 17. From germline, CDR1 is SGDLS and CDR2 YYNGEE. This CDR3 region has 19 residues. The CDR3 region is CASSVGTDTGTGRPYEQYF. CDR3 sequence (DNA): TGTGCCAGCAGCGTGGGTACCGATACCGGGACAGGGAGGCCCTACGAGCAGTACTTC.

The table lists this clonotype with many counts. The V gene is TRBV6-5, the J gene TRBJ2-5, with 7 bases identical to TRBD1. After removal of 0 bases from V and 4 bases from J, the junction contained 2 bases not matched to a gene. In germline, CDR1 is MNHEY, CDR2 SVGAGI. This CDR3 contains 14 residues. The DNA for the CDR3 is TGTGCCAGCAGTTACTCGCCAGGGGGAGAGACCCAGTACTTC. Protein sequence: CASSYSPGGETQYF.

This clonotype has ten or more counts. The chain joins TRBV28 to TRBJ1-3; D uncertain. Germline CDR1 reads MDHEN; CDR2 reads SYDVKM. This CDR3 spans 15 amino acids. CDR3 DNA: TGTGCTACCGGACGCCTGCTCTCCTCTGGAAACACCATATATTTT. Protein sequence: CATGRLLSSGNTIYF.

This clonotype came up many times. This chain joins TRBV20-1 and TRBJ2-6; D uncertain. This CDR3 has 15 amino acids. Trimming pared 0 bases from V and 0 bases from J, leaving 6 bases between. The germline CDR1 and CDR2 sequences are DFQATT and SNEGSKA (reference sequence). Here the CDR3 reads CSARDPGSGANVLTF. CDR3 nucleotide sequence: TGCAGTGCTAGAGACCCTGGCTCTGGGGCCAACGTCCTGACTTTC.

This clonotype has more than one count but fewer than ten. This sequence joins TRBV9 and TRBJ2-7; TRBD2 matches 13 bases. Germline V gene data show CDR1 as SGDLS and CDR2 as YYNGEE. Losses at the gene ends were 4 bases for V and 2 bases for J; bases not matched to a gene: 6. The CDR3 contains 16 residues. The CDR3 DNA reads TGTGCCAGCAGCTACGGACTAGCGGGGGCAACCTACGAGCAGTACTTC. Its protein is CASSYGLAGATYEQYF. The entire variable domain, with the rest obtained from reference TRBV9 and TRBJ2-7, is as follows: DSGVTQTPKHLITATGQRVTLRCSPRSGDLSVYWYQQSLDQGLQFLIQYYNGEERAKGNILERFSAQQFPDLHSELNLSSLELGDSALYFCASSYGLAGATYEQYFGPGTRLTVT.

This clonotype was seen ten or more times. The chain joins TRBV7-2 to TRBJ1-5; D remains unclear. V gave up 2 bases and J gave up 7 bases, with 12 bases separating them. Germline V gene data show CDR1 as SGHTA and CDR2 as FQGNSA. This CDR3 region has 14 residues. The DNA of the CDR3 is TGTGCCAGCAGCTTAAGGGCAGGCGAGCAGCCCCAGCATTTT. This encodes CASSLRAGEQPQHF.

This clonotype was seen at least ten times. The chain carries TRBV5-1 and TRBJ1-5, with D possibly being TRBD1 (6 bases). V was shortened by 2 bases and J by 5 bases, with 11 bases between the two germline ends. The CDR3 extends over 14 amino acids. Per germline, CDR1 SGHRS and CDR2 YFSETQ. The CDR3 DNA reads TGCGCCAGCAGCTTTTCAGGGGCCGATCAGCCCCAGCATTTT. This sequence encodes CASSFSGADQPQHF.

This clonotype appeared many times. The CDR3 loop reads CASSLAGRGRYNEQFF. CDR3 sequence (DNA): TGTGCCAGCAGCTTAGCAGGCCGGGGGAGATACAATGAGCAGTTCTTC. This chain joins TRBV7-8 and TRBJ2-1; a weak D match, TRBD2 (6 bases). Trimming removed 0 bases at V and 4 bases at J, with 13 bases between. The CDR3 is 16 residues long. Looked up from germline, CDR1 is SGHVS and CDR2 is FQNEAQ.

This clonotype was seen many times. V gene TRBV5-1 combines with J gene TRBJ2-2, with 7 bases that match TRBD1. CDR1 and CDR2 (germline): SGHRS, YFSETQ. V gave up 5 bases and J gave up 0 bases; unmatched junction bases: 4. This CDR3 is built from 15 residues. This CDR3 reads CASRPGQTNTGELFF. The CDR3 nucleotides are TGCGCCAGCAGGCCGGGACAGACGAACACCGGGGAGCTGTTTTTT.

This clonotype was found many times. The CDR3 region has the DNA TGCAGTGCTAGAGCCCTGCAGGCGGCCCATGAGCAGTTCTTC. It yields the protein CSARALQAAHEQFF. This chain links TRBV20-1 with TRBJ2-1; no clear D gene. CDR1 DFQATT and CDR2 SNEGSKA come from the germline V gene (reference sequence). CDR3 length: 14 amino acids. The V end lost 1 base, the J end lost 8 bases, and 15 bases lay between the germline ends.

Many counts were recorded for this clonotype. The chain combines TRBV7-9 with TRBJ1-2, with D unresolved. Trimming took 11 bases from V and 4 from J, leaving 17 bases between them. From germline, CDR1 is SEHNR and CDR2 FQNEAQ (reference sequence). CDR3 size: 13 residues. The CDR3 here is CAASGSPSYGYTF. Written as DNA, the CDR3 is TGTGCCGCCTCCGGCAGCCCTTCCTATGGCTACACCTTC. The complete variable domain, with remaining parts taken from reference TRBV7-9 and TRBJ1-2, reads DTGVSQNPRHKITKRGQNVTFRCDPISEHNRLYWYRQTLGQGPEFLTYFQNEAQLEKSRLLSDRFSAERPKGSFSTLEIQRTEQGDSAMYLCAASGSPSYGYTFGSGTRLTVV.

This clonotype came up many times. The gene calls are TRBV10-3 and TRBJ2-5; unclear D gene. CDR3 length: 14 residues. Trimming shortened V by 0 bases and J by 5 bases, and 10 bases separated the two germline ends. CDR1 ENHRY and CDR2 SYGVKD come from the germline V gene. CDR3 DNA: TGTGCCATCAGTGAGTCGTGGGGTTCTGAGACCCAGTACTTC. This translates into CAISESWGSETQYF.

This clonotype was seen repeatedly, ten times or more. V is TRBV7-2 and J is TRBJ2-3; D ambiguous. The V gene's germline CDR1 is SGHTA and CDR2 FQGNSA. V was cut by 1 base and J by 6 bases, with 8 bases left in between. The CDR3 consists of 13 residues. For the CDR3, the DNA is TGTGCCAGCAGCTTAGTACTATCGGATACGCAGTATTTT. It yields the protein CASSLVLSDTQYF.

The table lists this clonotype with many counts. V usage is TRBV3-1 and J usage is TRBJ1-5, with D possibly being TRBD1 (5 bases). Per germline, CDR1 LGHDT and CDR2 YNNKEL (reference sequence). Trimming cost V 0 bases and J 8 bases, with 14 bases left between them. CDR3 length: 15 residues. The CDR3 spells CASSQDWGGGEPQHF. The CDR3 region has the DNA TGTGCCAGCAGCCAAGATTGGGGGGGTGGGGAGCCCCAGCATTTT. Variable domain in full (rest from reference TRBV3-1 and TRBJ1-5): DTAVSQTPKYLVTQMGNDKSIKCEQNLGHDTMYWYKQDSKKFLKIMFSYNNKELIINETVPNRFSPKSPDKAHLNLHINSLELGDSAVYFCASSQDWGGGEPQHFGDGTRLSIL.

The table lists this clonotype with many counts. J is TRBJ2-2 and V is TRBV5-1; 7 positions match TRBD2. The CDR3 covers 14 residues. Germline V gene lookup returns CDR1 SGHRS and CDR2 YFSETQ. The trim removed 7 bases at V and 3 bases at J, leaving 6 bases unmatched. CDR3 sequence (DNA): TGCGCCAGCGAGCGGGGCCCGGACACCGGGGAGCTGTTTTTT. This translates into CASERGPDTGELFF.

This rearrangement joins TRBV10-1 to TRBJ2-1, with D maybe TRBD2 (6 bases). The CDR3 loop spans 16 amino acids. Germline values: CDR1 WNHNN, CDR2 SYGVQD (reference sequence). With 0 bases removed from V and 7 bases from J, the gap between germline ends came to 16 bases. CDR3 region: CASSESKASARNEQFF. The CDR3, as DNA: TGCGCCAGCAGTGAGTCGAAGGCTAGCGCCAGGAATGAGCAGTTCTTC.

This clonotype was found many times. V and J are TRBV28 and TRBJ2-3; D ambiguous. Trimming stripped 2 bases from V and 6 bases from J, with 12 bases between. The CDR3 totals 14 residues. The V gene's germline CDR1 is MDHEN and CDR2 SYDVKM. CDR3 residues: CASSLQLPDDTQYF. For the CDR3, the DNA is TGTGCCAGCAGTTTACAGCTCCCGGACGATACGCAGTATTTT.

In its sample, this clonotype was seen many times. This chain uses TRBV7-2 with TRBJ2-5; 11 positions match TRBD1. Germline V CDR1 and CDR2: SGHTA, FQGNSA. This CDR3 contains 16 residues. With V trimmed by 5 bases and J by 5 bases, 10 bases remained unmatched. CDR3 DNA sequence: TGTGCCAGCAGCACAGGACAGGGGGCATGGGGGGAGACCCAGTACTTC. Amino acid sequence: CASSTGQGAWGETQYF. Combining the CDR3 with reference TRBV7-2 and TRBJ2-5 gives the whole variable domain GAGVSQSPSNKVTEKGKDVELRCDPISGHTALYWYRQSLGQGLEFLIYFQGNSAPDKSGLPSDRFSAERTGGSVSTLTIQRTQQEDSAVYLCASSTGQGAWGETQYFGPGTRLLVL.